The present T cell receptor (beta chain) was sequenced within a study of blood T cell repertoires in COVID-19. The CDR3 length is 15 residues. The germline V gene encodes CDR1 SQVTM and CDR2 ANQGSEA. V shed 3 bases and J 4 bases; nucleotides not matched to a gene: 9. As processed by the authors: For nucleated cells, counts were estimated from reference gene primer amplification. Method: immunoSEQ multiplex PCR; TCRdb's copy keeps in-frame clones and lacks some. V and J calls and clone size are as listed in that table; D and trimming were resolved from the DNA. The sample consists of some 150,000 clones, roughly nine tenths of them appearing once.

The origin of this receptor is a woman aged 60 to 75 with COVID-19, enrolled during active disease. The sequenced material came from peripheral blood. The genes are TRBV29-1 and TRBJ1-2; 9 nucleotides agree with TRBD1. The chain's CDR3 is CSVEQPGQGFYGYTF. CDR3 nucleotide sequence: TGCAGCGTTGAGCAACCGGGACAGGGCTTCTATGGCTACACCTTC.